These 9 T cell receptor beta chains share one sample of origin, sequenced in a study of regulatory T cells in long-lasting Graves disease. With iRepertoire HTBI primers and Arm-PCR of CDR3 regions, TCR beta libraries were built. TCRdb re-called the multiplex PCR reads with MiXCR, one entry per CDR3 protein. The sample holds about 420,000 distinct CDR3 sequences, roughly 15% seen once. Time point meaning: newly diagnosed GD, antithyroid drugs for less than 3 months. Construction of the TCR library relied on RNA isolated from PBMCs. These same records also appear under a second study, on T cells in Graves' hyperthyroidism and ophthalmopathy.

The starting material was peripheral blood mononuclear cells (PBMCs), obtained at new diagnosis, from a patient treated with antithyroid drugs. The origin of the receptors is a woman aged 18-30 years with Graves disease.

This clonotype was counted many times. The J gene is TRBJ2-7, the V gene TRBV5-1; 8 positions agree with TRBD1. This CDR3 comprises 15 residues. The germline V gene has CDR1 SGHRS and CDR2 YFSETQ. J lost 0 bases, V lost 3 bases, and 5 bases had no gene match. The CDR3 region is CASSSGTGISYEQYF. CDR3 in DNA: TGCGCCAGCAGCTCCGGGACAGGTATCTCCTACGAGCAGTACTTC.

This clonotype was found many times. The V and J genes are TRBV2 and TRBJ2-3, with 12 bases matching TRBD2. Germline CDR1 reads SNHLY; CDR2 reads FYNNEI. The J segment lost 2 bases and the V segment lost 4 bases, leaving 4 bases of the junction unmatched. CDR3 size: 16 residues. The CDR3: CASSVGLAGITDTQYF. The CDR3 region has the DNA TGTGCCAGCAGTGTTGGACTAGCGGGGATCACAGATACGCAGTATTTT.

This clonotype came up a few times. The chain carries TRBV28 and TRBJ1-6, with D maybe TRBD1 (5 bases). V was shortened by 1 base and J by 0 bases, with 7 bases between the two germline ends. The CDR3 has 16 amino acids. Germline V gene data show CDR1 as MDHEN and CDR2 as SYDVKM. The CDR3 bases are TGTGCCAGCAGTTTATTGACAGTCTCCTATAATTCACCCCTCCACTTT. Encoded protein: CASSLLTVSYNSPLHF.

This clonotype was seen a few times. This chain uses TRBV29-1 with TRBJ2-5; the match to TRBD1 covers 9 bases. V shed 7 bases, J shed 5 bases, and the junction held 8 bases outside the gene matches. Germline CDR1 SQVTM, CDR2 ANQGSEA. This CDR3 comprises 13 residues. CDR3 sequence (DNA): TGCAGCGGAACAGGGGGCTTTTGGGAGACCCAGTACTTC. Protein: CSGTGGFWETQYF.

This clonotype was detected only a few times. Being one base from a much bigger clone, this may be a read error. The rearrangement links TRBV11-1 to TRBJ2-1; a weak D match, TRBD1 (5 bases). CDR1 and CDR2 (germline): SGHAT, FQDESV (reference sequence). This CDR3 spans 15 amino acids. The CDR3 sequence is CACSLELSRASEQFF. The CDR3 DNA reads TGTGCCTGCAGCTTAGAACTTAGCAGGGCTAGTGAGCAGTTCTTC.

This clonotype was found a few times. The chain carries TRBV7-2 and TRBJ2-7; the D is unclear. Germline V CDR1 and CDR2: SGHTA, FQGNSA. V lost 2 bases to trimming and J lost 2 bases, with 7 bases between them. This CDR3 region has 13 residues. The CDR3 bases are TGTGCCAGCAGCTTACAGGCCACCTACGAGCAGTACTTC. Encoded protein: CASSLQATYEQYF.

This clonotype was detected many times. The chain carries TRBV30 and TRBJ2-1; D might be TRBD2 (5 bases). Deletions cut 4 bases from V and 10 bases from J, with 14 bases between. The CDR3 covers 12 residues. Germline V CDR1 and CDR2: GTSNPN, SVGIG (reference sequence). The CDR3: CAWNPEGLEQFF. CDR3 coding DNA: TGTGCCTGGAATCCAGAGGGTTTGGAGCAGTTCTTC.

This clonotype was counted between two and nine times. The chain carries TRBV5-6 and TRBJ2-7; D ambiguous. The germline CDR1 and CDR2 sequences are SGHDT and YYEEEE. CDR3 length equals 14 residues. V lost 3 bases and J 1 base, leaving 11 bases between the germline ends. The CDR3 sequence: CASSSQGPSYEQYF. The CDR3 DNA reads TGTGCCAGCAGCTCCCAAGGGCCTTCCTACGAGCAGTACTTC.

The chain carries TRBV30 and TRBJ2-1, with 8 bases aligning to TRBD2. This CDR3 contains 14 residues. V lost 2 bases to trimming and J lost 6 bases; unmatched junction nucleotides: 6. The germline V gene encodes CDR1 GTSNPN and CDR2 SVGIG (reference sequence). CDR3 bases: TGTGCCTGGAGTTTACCAGCGGGAGTCAATGAGCAGTTCTTC. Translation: CAWSLPAGVNEQFF.